What follows describes a single T cell receptor beta chain. As handled by the study authors: The assay estimated nucleated cells by amplifying reference gene primers. Clones were read by immunoSEQ multiplex PCR, and TCRdb kept only the in-frame ones, dropping some. V and J calls and clone size are copied from that table; D and trimming were computed from the DNA. Of 150,000 to 200,000 clones detected, around three quarters appear once; the ten largest clones hold about a sixth. Germline-derived CDR1 and CDR2 are SQVTM and ANQGSEA. The CDR3 contains 12 residues. Trimming removed 6 bases from V and 6 bases from J; junction bases left unmatched: 7. The data stem from a study of blood T cell repertoires in COVID-19. About the research overall: The origin of the acute and convalescent COVID-19 samples was the United States, Italy and Spain. PBMCs, B-cell-depleted T cells, or T cells provided the cDNA or gDNA that made up the material.

The chain uses TRBV29-1 and TRBJ1-2, with TRBD1 identical over 7 bases. The source is a woman aged 45-60 years with acute COVID-19. The sequencing input was PBMCs or T cells enriched from blood (not recorded which). As DNA, the CDR3 is TGCAGCGTGACCGGGACAGTTAATGGCTACACCTTC. This translates into CSVTGTVNGYTF.